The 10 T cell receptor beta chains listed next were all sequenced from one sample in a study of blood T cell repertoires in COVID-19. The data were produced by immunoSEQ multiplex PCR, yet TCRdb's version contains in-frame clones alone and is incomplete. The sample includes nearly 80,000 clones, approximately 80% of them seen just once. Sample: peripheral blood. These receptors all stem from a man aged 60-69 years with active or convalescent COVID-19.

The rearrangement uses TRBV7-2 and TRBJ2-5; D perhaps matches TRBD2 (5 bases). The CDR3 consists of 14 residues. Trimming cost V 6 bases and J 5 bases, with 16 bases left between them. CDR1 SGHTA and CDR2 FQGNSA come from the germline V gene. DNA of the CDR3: TGTGCCAGCAGGCCGTTTACGGGGTGGGAGACCCAGTACTTC. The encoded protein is CASRPFTGWETQYF.

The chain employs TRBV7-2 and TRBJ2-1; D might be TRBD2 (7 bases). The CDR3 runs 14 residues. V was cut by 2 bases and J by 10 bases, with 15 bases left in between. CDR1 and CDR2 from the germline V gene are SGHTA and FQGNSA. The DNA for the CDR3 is TGTGCCAGCAGCTTAAGGGGGGGCGTAGAAGAGCAGTTCTTC. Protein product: CASSLRGGVEEQFF.

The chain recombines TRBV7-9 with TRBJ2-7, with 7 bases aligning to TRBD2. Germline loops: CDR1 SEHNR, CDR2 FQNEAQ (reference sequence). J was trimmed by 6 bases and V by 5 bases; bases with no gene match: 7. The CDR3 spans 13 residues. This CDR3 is CASSPQWGGEQYF. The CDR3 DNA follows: TGTGCCAGCAGCCCCCAGTGGGGGGGCGAGCAGTACTTC. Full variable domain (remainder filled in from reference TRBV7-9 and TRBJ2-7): DTGVSQNPRHKITKRGQNVTFRCDPISEHNRLYWYRQTLGQGPEFLTYFQNEAQLEKSRLLSDRFSAERPKGSFSTLEIQRTEQGDSAMYLCASSPQWGGEQYFGPGTRLTVT.

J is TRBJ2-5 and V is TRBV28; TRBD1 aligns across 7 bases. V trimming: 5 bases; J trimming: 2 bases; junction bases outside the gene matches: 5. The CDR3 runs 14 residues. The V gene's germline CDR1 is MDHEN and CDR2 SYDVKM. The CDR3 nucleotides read TGTGCCAGCAGTATAGGGACAGCACAAGAGACCCAGTACTTC. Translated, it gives CASSIGTAQETQYF.

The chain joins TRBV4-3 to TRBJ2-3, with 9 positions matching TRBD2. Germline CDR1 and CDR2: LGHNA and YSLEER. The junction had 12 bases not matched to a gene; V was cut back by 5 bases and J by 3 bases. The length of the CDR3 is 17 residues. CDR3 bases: TGCGCCAGCAGCGAGGCCTTTGGCGGGGGGGGGACAGATACGCAGTATTTT. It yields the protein CASSEAFGGGGTDTQYF.

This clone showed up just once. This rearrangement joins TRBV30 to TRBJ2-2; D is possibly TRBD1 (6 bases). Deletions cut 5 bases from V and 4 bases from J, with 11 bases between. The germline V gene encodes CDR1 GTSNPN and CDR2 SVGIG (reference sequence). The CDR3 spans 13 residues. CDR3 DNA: TGTGCCTGGGATACACAGGGCACCGGGGAGCTGTTTTTT. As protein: CAWDTQGTGELFF. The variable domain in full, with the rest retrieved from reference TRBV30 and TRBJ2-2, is SQTIHQWPATLVQPVGSPLSLECTVEGTSNPNLYWYRQAAGRGLQLLFYSVGIGQISSEVPQNLSASRPQDRQFILSSKKLLLSDSGFYLCAWDTQGTGELFFGEGSRLTVL.

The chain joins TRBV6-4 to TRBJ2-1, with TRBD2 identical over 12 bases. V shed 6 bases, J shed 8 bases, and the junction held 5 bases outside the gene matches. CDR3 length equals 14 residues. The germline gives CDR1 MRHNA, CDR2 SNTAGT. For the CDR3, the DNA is TGTGCCAGCAGAAGACTAGCGGGGGACGATGAGCAGTTCTTC. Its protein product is CASRRLAGDDEQFF.

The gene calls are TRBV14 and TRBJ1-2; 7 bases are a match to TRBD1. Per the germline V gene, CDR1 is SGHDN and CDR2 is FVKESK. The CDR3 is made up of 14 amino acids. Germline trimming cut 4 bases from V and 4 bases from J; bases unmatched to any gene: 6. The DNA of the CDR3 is TGTGCCAGCAGCCCCCGGACAGGACCCTATGGCTACACCTTC. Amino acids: CASSPRTGPYGYTF.

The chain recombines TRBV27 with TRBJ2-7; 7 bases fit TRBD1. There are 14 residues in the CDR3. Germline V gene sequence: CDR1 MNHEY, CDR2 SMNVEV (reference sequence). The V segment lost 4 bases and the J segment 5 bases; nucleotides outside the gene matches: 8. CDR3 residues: CASSSLDRADEQYF. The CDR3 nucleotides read TGTGCCAGCAGTTCCCTCGACAGGGCTGACGAGCAGTACTTC.

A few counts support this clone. CDR3 sequence reads: CASSRQNFEEKLFF. As DNA, the CDR3 is TGTGCCAGCAGCCGACAGAATTTTGAGGAAAAACTGTTTTTT. J is TRBJ1-4 and V is TRBV7-9; tentative D call: TRBD1 (5 bases). There are 14 residues in the CDR3. Germline CDR1 is SEHNR and CDR2 is FQNEAQ (reference sequence). V lost 5 bases and J lost 8, with 15 bases in between.